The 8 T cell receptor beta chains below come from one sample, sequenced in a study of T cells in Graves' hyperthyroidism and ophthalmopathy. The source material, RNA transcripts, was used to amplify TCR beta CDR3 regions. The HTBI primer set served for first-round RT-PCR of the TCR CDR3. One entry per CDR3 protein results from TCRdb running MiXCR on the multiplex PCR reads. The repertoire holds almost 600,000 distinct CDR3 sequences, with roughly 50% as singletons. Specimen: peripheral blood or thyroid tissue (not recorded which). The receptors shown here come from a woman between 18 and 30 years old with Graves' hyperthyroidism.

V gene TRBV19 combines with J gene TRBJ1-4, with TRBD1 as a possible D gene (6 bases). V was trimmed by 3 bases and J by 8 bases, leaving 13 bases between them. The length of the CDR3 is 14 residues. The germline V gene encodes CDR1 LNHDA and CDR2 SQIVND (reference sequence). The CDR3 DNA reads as TGTGCCAGTAGTATGGGGGCAGTAGGGGAAAAACTGTTTTTT. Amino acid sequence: CASSMGAVGEKLFF. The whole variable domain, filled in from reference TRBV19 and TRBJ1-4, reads DGGITQSPKYLFRKEGQNVTLSCEQNLNHDAMYWYRQDPGQGLRLIYYSQIVNDFQKGDIAEGYSVSREKKESFPLTVTSAQKNPTAFYLCASSMGAVGEKLFFGSGTQLSVL.

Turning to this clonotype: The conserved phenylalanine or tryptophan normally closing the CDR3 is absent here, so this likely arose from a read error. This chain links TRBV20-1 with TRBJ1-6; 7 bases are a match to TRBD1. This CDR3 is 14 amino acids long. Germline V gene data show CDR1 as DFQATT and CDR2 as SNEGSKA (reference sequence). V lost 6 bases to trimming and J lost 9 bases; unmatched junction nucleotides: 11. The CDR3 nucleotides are TGCAGTGCCAGTGCCGGGACAGCTGTTTCACCCCTCCACTCT. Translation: CSASAGTAVSPLHS.

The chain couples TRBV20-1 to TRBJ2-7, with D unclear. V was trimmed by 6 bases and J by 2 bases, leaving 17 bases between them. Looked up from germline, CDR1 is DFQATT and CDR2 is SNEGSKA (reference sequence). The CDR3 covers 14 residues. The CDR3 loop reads CSAYSGPNPYEQYF. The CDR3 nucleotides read TGCAGTGCGTACTCAGGTCCTAATCCCTACGAGCAGTACTTC.

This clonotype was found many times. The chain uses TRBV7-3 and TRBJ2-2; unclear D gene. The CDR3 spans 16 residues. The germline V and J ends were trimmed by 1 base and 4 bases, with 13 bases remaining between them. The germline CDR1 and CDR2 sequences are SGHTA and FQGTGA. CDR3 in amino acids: CASSLKPSVVTGELFF. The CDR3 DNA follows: TGTGCCAGCAGCTTAAAACCCAGCGTAGTCACCGGGGAGCTGTTTTTT.

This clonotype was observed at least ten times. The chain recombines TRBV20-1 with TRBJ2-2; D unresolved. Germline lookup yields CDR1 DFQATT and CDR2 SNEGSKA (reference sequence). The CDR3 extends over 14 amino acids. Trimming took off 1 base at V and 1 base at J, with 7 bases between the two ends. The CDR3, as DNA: TGCAGTGCTAGAGGGGTCCAGAACACCGGGGAGCTGTTTTTT. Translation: CSARGVQNTGELFF.

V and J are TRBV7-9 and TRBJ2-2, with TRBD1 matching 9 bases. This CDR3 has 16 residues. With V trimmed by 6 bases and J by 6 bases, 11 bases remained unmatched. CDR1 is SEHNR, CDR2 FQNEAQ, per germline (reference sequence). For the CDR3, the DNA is TGTGCCAGCAGTTTAAGGGGACAGGGAGAGGCCGGGGAGCTGTTTTTT. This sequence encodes CASSLRGQGEAGELFF.

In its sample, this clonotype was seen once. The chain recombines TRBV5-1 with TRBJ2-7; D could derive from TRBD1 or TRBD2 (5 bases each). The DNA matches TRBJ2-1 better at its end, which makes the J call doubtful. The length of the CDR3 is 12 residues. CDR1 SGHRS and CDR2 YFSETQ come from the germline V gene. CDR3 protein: CASSSPGRDQFF. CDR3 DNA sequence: TGCGCCAGCAGCTCGCCGGGCCGGGACCAGTTCTTC.

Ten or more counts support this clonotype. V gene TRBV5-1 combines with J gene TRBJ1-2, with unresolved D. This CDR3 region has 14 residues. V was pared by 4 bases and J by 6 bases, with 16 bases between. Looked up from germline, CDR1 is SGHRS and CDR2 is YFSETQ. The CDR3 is CASSISAVDDGYTF. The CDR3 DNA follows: TGCGCCAGCAGCATTTCAGCTGTAGATGATGGCTACACCTTC.